The 27 T cell receptor beta chains reported below all come from one sample, sequenced in a study of shared clonotypes between healthy human individuals. The table came from immunoSEQ multiplex PCR; TCRdb's copy has only in-frame clones and leaves some out. Here the sample spans 2 million to 2.5 million clones, 90% to 96% being singletons. Sequenced sample: naive CD4+ T cells sorted from blood. As for subset: CD45RA+ positively selected. These TCRs come from a man younger than 35 in good health.

The rearrangement joins TRBV5-5 to TRBJ1-5; D remains ambiguous. There are 15 residues in the CDR3. From germline, CDR1 is SGHKS and CDR2 YYEKEE (reference sequence). Trimming removed 0 bases from V and 4 bases from J, with 11 bases in between. CDR3 DNA: TGTGCCAGCAGCTTGGAGGCGCAGAATAATCAGCCCCAGCATTTT. Protein: CASSLEAQNNQPQHF.

V and J are TRBV7-2 and TRBJ2-7; D ambiguous. The V gene's germline CDR1 is SGHTA and CDR2 FQGNSA. This CDR3 has 13 residues. V lost 5 bases, J lost 3 bases, and 11 bases lay in between. CDR3 sequence reads: CASSPLPHYEQYF. In nucleotides, the CDR3 is TGTGCCAGCAGCCCCCTACCCCACTACGAGCAGTACTTC.

The CDR3 DNA reads TGCGCCAGCAGCCTAGAACCGGGACAGGGGAACACCGGGGAGCTGTTTTTT. Amino acids: CASSLEPGQGNTGELFF. V gene TRBV4-3 combines with J gene TRBJ2-2; 9 nucleotides match TRBD1. Germline values: CDR1 LGHNA, CDR2 YSLEER. The CDR3 is made up of 17 amino acids. J gave up 1 base and V 4 bases, and 7 bases lay outside the gene matches.

Worth noting for this clone: Other DNA sequences in the same sample also yield this CDR3. The chain has TRBV5-1 and TRBJ1-4; 9 bases are a match to TRBD1. The V gene end was trimmed by 2 bases and the J gene end by 5 bases; junction bases not matched to a gene: 4. The CDR3 spans 15 residues. The germline V gene has CDR1 SGHRS and CDR2 YFSETQ. The CDR3 reads CASSLGTGGNEKLFF. CDR3 sequence (DNA): TGCGCCAGCAGCTTAGGTACAGGGGGCAATGAAAAACTGTTTTTT.

V gene TRBV2 combines with J gene TRBJ1-2; D may be TRBD1 (6 bases). The germline V and J ends were trimmed by 4 bases and 8 bases, with 14 bases remaining between them. The CDR3 is made up of 13 amino acids. CDR1 SNHLY and CDR2 FYNNEI come from the germline V gene. CDR3 in amino acids: CASSGSGAGGYTF. CDR3 DNA: TGTGCCAGCAGTGGGTCAGGGGCAGGAGGCTACACCTTC.

This clone appeared once. This chain links TRBV2 with TRBJ2-1; 10 nucleotides align to TRBD2. From germline, CDR1 is SNHLY and CDR2 FYNNEI. V shed 4 bases and J 11 bases; nucleotides not matched to a gene: 2. The CDR3 consists of 12 residues. CDR3 protein: CASSASGSQQFF. The CDR3 bases are TGTGCCAGCAGTGCTAGCGGGAGCCAGCAGTTCTTC.

This clone was observed a single time. This chain uses TRBV5-4 with TRBJ2-5, with unresolved D. The V end lost 0 bases, the J end lost 0 bases, and 6 bases lay between the germline ends. This CDR3 is 14 amino acids long. Germline V lookup: CDR1 SGHNT, CDR2 YYREEE (reference sequence). CDR3 DNA: TGTGCCAGCAGCTTGGGGGCTTACCAAGAGACCCAGTACTTC. It is translated as CASSLGAYQETQYF.

The rearrangement links TRBV28 to TRBJ1-2, with no clear D. V was cut by 8 bases and J by 8 bases, with 9 bases left in between. This CDR3 spans 10 amino acids. Germline V gives CDR1 MDHEN, CDR2 SYDVKM. This CDR3 reads CASSRGGYTF. The CDR3, as DNA: TGTGCCAGCTCGAGAGGGGGCTACACCTTC.

The chain employs TRBV2 and TRBJ1-1; possible D gene TRBD1, 5 bases. The CDR3 is 14 residues long. Trimming took off 2 bases at V and 5 bases at J, with 12 bases between the two ends. Germline V lookup: CDR1 SNHLY, CDR2 FYNNEI. The CDR3 sequence: CASSERGARTEAFF. The DNA for the CDR3 is TGTGCCAGCAGTGAACGAGGGGCGCGGACTGAAGCTTTCTTT.

The rearrangement links TRBV18 to TRBJ1-3; 7 positions match TRBD1. CDR1 KGHSH and CDR2 LQKENI come from the germline V gene. V gave up 3 bases and J gave up 0 bases; unmatched junction bases: 5. The CDR3 runs 16 residues. CDR3 nucleotides: TGTGCCAGCTCACCCGGGACAGCGAACTCTGGAAACACCATATATTTT. Translated: CASSPGTANSGNTIYF.

The rearrangement uses TRBV2 and TRBJ2-3, with 9 bases fitting TRBD2. This CDR3 has 17 amino acids. J lost 2 bases, V lost 3 bases, and 9 bases had no gene match. CDR1 is SNHLY and CDR2 is FYNNEI in the germline V gene. For the CDR3, the DNA is TGTGCCAGCAGTGATCTAGCGGGACTAGGGGCCACAGATACGCAGTATTTT. Translation: CASSDLAGLGATDTQYF.

The gene calls are TRBV30 and TRBJ1-4; 8 bases are shared with TRBD1. Germline V CDR1 and CDR2: GTSNPN, SVGIG (reference sequence). Germline trimming cut 3 bases from V and 7 bases from J; bases unmatched to any gene: 4. The length of the CDR3 is 13 residues. DNA of the CDR3: TGTGCCTGGAGGAGACAGGGGAGTGAAAAACTGTTTTTT. It codes for CAWRRQGSEKLFF.

For this clone: One junction end disagrees with the germline gene, perhaps due to a read error. The V and J genes are TRBV7-9 and TRBJ1-5; possibly TRBD1 for D (5 bases). The germline V gene has CDR1 SEHNR and CDR2 FQNEAQ (reference sequence). The CDR3 is 16 amino acids. The CDR3 region is CTSSSLVAGINQPQHF. The CDR3 DNA is TGTACCAGCAGCTCCTTGGTGGCAGGGATAAATCAGCCCCAGCATTTT.

This chain links TRBV28 with TRBJ1-2; 7 nucleotides match TRBD1. CDR3 size: 19 residues. The J segment lost 5 bases and the V segment lost 2 bases, leaving 20 bases of the junction unmatched. Germline V gene data show CDR1 as MDHEN and CDR2 as SYDVKM. In nucleotides, the CDR3 is TGTGCCAGCAGTTTAGACCCCGCCTGGACAGGATCGAGGGTATATGGCTACACCTTC. This sequence encodes CASSLDPAWTGSRVYGYTF.

The CDR3 DNA reads TGTGCCAGCAGCAAAGTCCCCCCCCCGGGACAGGGTTTTAATGAAAAACTGTTTTTT. It specifies CASSKVPPPGQGFNEKLFF. The gene calls are TRBV21-1 and TRBJ1-4; no DNA check was done on the table's D call, TRBD1. TRBV21-1 counts as a pseudogene. The length of the CDR3 is 19 residues.

The rearrangement links TRBV11-2 to TRBJ2-5; TRBD2 matches at 14 bases. With V trimmed by 4 bases and J by 5 bases, 12 bases remained unmatched. CDR3 length: 18 amino acids. The germline V gene has CDR1 SGHAT and CDR2 FQNNGV. This chain's CDR3 is CASSSGRLAGGPEETQYF. The DNA of the CDR3 is TGTGCCAGCAGCTCCGGGCGACTAGCGGGGGGGCCGGAGGAGACCCAGTACTTC.

This sequence joins TRBV2 and TRBJ2-7, with 8 bases matching TRBD1. The ends lost 6 bases at V and 3 bases at J; junction bases unmatched: 7. Germline lookup yields CDR1 SNHLY and CDR2 FYNNEI. There are 14 residues in the CDR3. CDR3 nucleotides: TGTGCCAGCAGATGGGACAGGAGATTCTACGAGCAGTACTTC. Its protein product is CASRWDRRFYEQYF.

This chain links TRBV2 with TRBJ2-7, with 7 bases aligning to TRBD1. This CDR3 has 13 residues. CDR1 and CDR2 from the germline V gene are SNHLY and FYNNEI. J lost 0 bases, V lost 8 bases, and 4 bases had no gene match. Written as DNA, the CDR3 is TGTGCCAGCGGGACAGCCAACTCCTACGAGCAGTACTTC. Translation gives CASGTANSYEQYF.

The chain is built from TRBV18 and TRBJ1-4, with 8 positions matching TRBD1. CDR1 and CDR2 (germline): KGHSH, LQKENI. CDR3 length equals 16 residues. Unmatched junction bases numbered 7, after V lost 5 bases and J lost 2 bases. The CDR3 here is CASSVNRQGTNEKLFF. The CDR3, as DNA: TGTGCCAGCTCAGTAAATCGACAGGGGACTAATGAAAAACTGTTTTTT.

The chain combines TRBV7-8 with TRBJ2-7; 11 positions agree with TRBD2. This CDR3 contains 17 residues. Germline V gene data show CDR1 as SGHVS and CDR2 as FQNEAQ. J lost 4 bases, V lost 1 base, and 9 bases had no gene match. The CDR3 sequence: CASSLERSTSGSYEQYF. As DNA, the CDR3 is TGTGCCAGCAGCTTAGAGAGGTCTACTAGCGGGAGTTACGAGCAGTACTTC.

The chain recombines TRBV7-9 with TRBJ2-1; 8 positions match TRBD1. CDR3 length: 14 amino acids. V trimming: 5 bases; J trimming: 5 bases; junction bases outside the gene matches: 5. From germline, CDR1 is SEHNR and CDR2 FQNEAQ (reference sequence). This CDR3 is CASSKQGQDNEQFF. DNA for the CDR3: TGTGCCAGCAGCAAACAGGGACAGGACAATGAGCAGTTCTTC.

On this clone itself: Other DNA sequences within the sample encode an identical CDR3. The chain couples TRBV12-5 to TRBJ1-4; D unclear. V dropped 1 base and J dropped 0 bases, with 6 bases sitting between them. In germline, CDR1 is LGHNT, CDR2 FRNRAP. The CDR3 totals 15 residues. This CDR3 reads CASGLGQATNEKLFF. For the CDR3, the DNA is TGTGCTAGTGGTTTGGGCCAGGCAACTAATGAAAAACTGTTTTTT.

About this clone itself: The sample holds other DNA sequences that translate to the same CDR3. The V call is TRBV29-1, the J call TRBJ1-1; D gene uncertain. This CDR3 region has 11 residues. Per the germline V gene, CDR1 is SQVTM and CDR2 is ANQGSEA. The V gene lost 4 bases and the J gene lost 1 base, with 4 bases spanning the gap. CDR3 bases: TGCAGCGTTGTACGGAACACTGAAGCTTTCTTT. This gives the protein CSVVRNTEAFF.

This clone has just a few counts. J is TRBJ1-1 and V is TRBV5-1; 7 bases match TRBD1. The V and J ends lost 3 bases and 5 bases, in that order; junction bases with no gene match: 13. The CDR3 has 16 residues. Germline CDR1 SGHRS, CDR2 YFSETQ. This chain's CDR3 is CASSSDRVRSSTEAFF. In DNA form, the CDR3 reads TGCGCCAGCAGCTCCGACAGGGTAAGGTCCAGTACTGAAGCTTTCTTT.

This chain uses TRBV13 with TRBJ2-2; 11 bases align to TRBD2. The CDR3 covers 15 residues. With V trimmed by 3 bases and J by 4 bases, 1 base remained unmatched. Germline V gene data show CDR1 as PRHDT and CDR2 as FYEKMQ (reference sequence). The CDR3 loop reads CASSFSGRVTGELFF. CDR3 DNA sequence: TGTGCCAGCAGCTTTAGCGGGAGGGTCACCGGGGAGCTGTTTTTT.

This sequence joins TRBV2 and TRBJ2-1; the match to TRBD1 covers 7 bases. Germline CDR1 and CDR2: SNHLY and FYNNEI. The CDR3 is 12 residues long. V lost 8 bases and J lost 6; bases outside the gene matches: 4. The CDR3 region has the DNA TGTGCCAGCGACAGGGTGACCAATGAGCAGTTCTTC. Protein: CASDRVTNEQFF.

The V call is TRBV18, the J call TRBJ2-2; 8 bases map to TRBD2. CDR3 size: 16 residues. Germline V gene data show CDR1 as KGHSH and CDR2 as LQKENI. The junction had 12 bases not matched to a gene; V was cut back by 6 bases and J by 6 bases. The CDR3 is CASSLPGGDVAGELFF. Here the CDR3 DNA reads TGTGCCAGCTCCCTCCCCGGGGGGGATGTCGCCGGGGAGCTGTTTTTT. The variable domain in full, with the rest retrieved from reference TRBV18 and TRBJ2-2, is NAGVMQNPRHLVRRRGQEARLRCSPMKGHSHVYWYRQLPEEGLKFMVYLQKENIIDESGMPKERFSAEFPKEGPSILRIQQVVRGDSAAYFCASSLPGGDVAGELFFGEGSRLTVL.